This T cell receptor beta chain was profiled in a study of CD8+ T cells in alopecia areata. Whole-study findings and limits: In lesional scalp, particularly from alopecia totalis/universalis, clonality was higher than in normal scalp.

cDNA reverse transcribed from extracted RNA served as the sequencing template. Data came from immunoSEQ multiplex PCR; TCRdb stores just in-frame clones and leaves some out. The sample consists of about 200,000 clones, just over 55% of them appearing once. CDR3 length: 14 residues. Trimming took 2 bases from V and 4 from J, leaving 11 bases between them. CDR1 and CDR2 from the germline V gene are MGHRA and YSYEKL. On this clone itself: Its target is unknown.

Sorted populations comprised CD4+ and CD8+ T cells obtained from PBMCs. The chain couples TRBV4-1 to TRBJ1-1, with D perhaps TRBD1 (5 bases). What was sequenced was CD8+ T cells sorted from blood. The TCR sequence derives from a human donor in good health. The CDR3: CASSQIGTATEAFF. The CDR3 DNA sequence: TGCGCCAGCAGCCAAATCGGGACGGCCACTGAAGCTTTCTTT.